This TCR beta chain derives from a study of beta chain features in type 1 diabetes. Study-wide findings and caveats: Insertions were fewer and deletions more numerous at VDJ junctions in type 1 diabetes patients. The naive, central memory and Treg TCRB repertoires showed an apparent similarity that was greater among patients than among healthy donors.

This clone was seen a handful of times. Its antigen is not known. The isolated RNA, all of it, was reverse transcribed, so expressed TCRB transcripts were what got sequenced. Profiled with immunoSEQ multiplex PCR; TCRdb holds only in-frame clones, not every one. The sample lists around 140,000 clones, under 11% seen once, with 1.3% in the top ten. V was cut by 0 bases and J by 10 bases, with 11 bases left in between. Germline V gene data show CDR1 as MNHEY and CDR2 as SVGAGI. The CDR3 covers 13 residues. This chain links TRBV6-5 with TRBJ2-3; D remains unclear. This clonotype originated in a man younger than 35 in good health. Material: naive CD4+ T cells from blood. Here the CDR3 reads CASSYSTAAAQYF. CDR3 nucleotides: TGTGCCAGCAGTTACTCGACGGCGGCAGCGCAGTATTTT.